This T cell receptor (beta chain) originates from a study of PD-L1 blockade in urothelial cancer. Study-wide background: Blood gave a median about 140,000 T cells.

Only in-frame clones appear in the TCRdb table, and some are missing; sequencing was by immunoSEQ multiplex PCR. Among more than 65,000 clones, 75% to 90% were seen once, and the ten largest hold over 5%. Trimming took 3 bases from V and 1 from J, leaving 12 bases between them. Germline lookup yields CDR1 SGHVS and CDR2 FNYEAQ. CDR3 length equals 15 residues. The receptor's source is a woman in her 70s with urothelial cancer. The sequencing used PBMCs, collected around atezolizumab (anti-PD-L1) treatment. The chain joins TRBV7-6 to TRBJ1-1; D gene unclear. The CDR3: CASSLSPAGNTEAFF. CDR3 DNA sequence: TGTGCCAGCAGCTTGTCCCCAGCAGGGAACACTGAAGCTTTCTTT.